Below, 17 T cell receptor beta chains from the same sample are listed, as sequenced in a study of radiotherapy plus CTLA-4 blockade in lung cancer. Clones were sequenced by immunoSEQ multiplex PCR, and TCRdb holds only the in-frame ones, with some missing. The sample includes 100,000 to 150,000 clones, about 87% of them seen just once. Sequences were derived from peripheral blood, sampled from a patient treated with radiotherapy plus ipilimumab. The receptor source for this set is a human donor with non-small cell lung cancer that progressed on radiotherapy plus ipilimumab.

The chain is built from TRBV27 and TRBJ1-1; 8 nucleotides line up with TRBD1. With 5 bases clipped from V and 0 bases from J, the junction kept 8 bases outside the gene matches. The CDR3 is 16 amino acids. CDR1 MNHEY and CDR2 SMNVEV come from the germline V gene (reference sequence). The CDR3 nucleotides read TGTGCCAGCAGTAAAAGCCGGGACAGGATGAACACTGAAGCTTTCTTT. This translates into CASSKSRDRMNTEAFF.

J is TRBJ2-3 and V is TRBV5-4, with D perhaps TRBD1 (5 bases). Germline assignment: CDR1 SGHNT and CDR2 YYREEE (reference sequence). This CDR3 comprises 15 residues. V was shortened by 0 bases and J by 6 bases, with 14 bases between the two germline ends. The CDR3 DNA sequence: TGTGCCAGCAGCTTGGGCAGCCAGGGTTCCGATACGCAGTATTTT. This translates into CASSLGSQGSDTQYF.

The V call is TRBV5-5, the J call TRBJ2-2, with D possibly TRBD1 on 5 matching bases. V lost 0 bases and J lost 0, with 9 bases in between. This CDR3 is 16 amino acids long. The germline V gene encodes CDR1 SGHKS and CDR2 YYEKEE (reference sequence). CDR3 sequence: CASSLVWGSNTGELFF. The CDR3 region has the DNA TGTGCCAGCAGCTTGGTGTGGGGCTCGAACACCGGGGAGCTGTTTTTT.

This clone showed up just once. The chain joins TRBV5-6 to TRBJ2-7; D possibly matches TRBD1 or TRBD2 (7 bases each). V dropped 10 bases and J dropped 4 bases, with 21 bases sitting between them. Germline values: CDR1 SGHDT, CDR2 YYEEEE. CDR3 length equals 14 residues. CDR3 in amino acids: CAGNLQGRGYEQYF. The CDR3, as DNA: TGTGCCGGCAACTTACAGGGGAGGGGTTACGAGCAGTACTTC.

V gene TRBV6-5 combines with J gene TRBJ2-3; D may be TRBD2 (6 bases). Germline values: CDR1 MNHEY, CDR2 SVGAGI. The V end was cut by 2 bases, the J end by 6 bases, with 9 bases between. The CDR3 has 13 amino acids. The CDR3 protein is CASSYGRLDTQYF. The CDR3 nucleotides read TGTGCCAGCAGTTACGGGAGGTTGGATACGCAGTATTTT.

The gene calls are TRBV18 and TRBJ1-5, with D possibly TRBD1 on 6 matching bases. Germline CDR1 reads KGHSH; CDR2 reads LQKENI. Trimming left V 2 bases short and J 6 bases short, with 14 bases between. The CDR3 runs to 15 residues. CDR3 nucleotides: TGTGCCAGCTCACCAGGGCAGGGGAGTTTTCAGCCCCAGCATTTT. Residues: CASSPGQGSFQPQHF. The full variable domain, completed using reference TRBV18 and TRBJ1-5, is NAGVMQNPRHLVRRRGQEARLRCSPMKGHSHVYWYRQLPEEGLKFMVYLQKENIIDESGMPKERFSAEFPKEGPSILRIQQVVRGDSAAYFCASSPGQGSFQPQHFGDGTRLSIL.

J is TRBJ2-4 and V is TRBV10-1; D unresolved. The germline V gene encodes CDR1 WNHNN and CDR2 SYGVQD (reference sequence). Trimming left V 3 bases short and J 4 bases short, with 7 bases between. CDR3 size: 13 residues. The CDR3 DNA is TGCGCCAGCAGTGAATCAACTAAAAACATTCAGTACTTC. Amino acid sequence: CASSESTKNIQYF.

The chain carries TRBV30 and TRBJ1-2, with D unresolved. V gave up 0 bases and J gave up 1 base, with 12 bases separating them. Looked up from germline, CDR1 is GTSNPN and CDR2 is SVGIG (reference sequence). The CDR3 is 15 amino acids. The CDR3 spells CAWSVREAYNYGYTF. The CDR3 region has the DNA TGTGCCTGGAGTGTACGTGAAGCGTATAACTATGGCTACACCTTC.

V gene TRBV7-3 combines with J gene TRBJ2-2; D remains unclear. The germline V and J ends were trimmed by 4 bases and 6 bases, with 15 bases remaining between them. The germline CDR1 and CDR2 sequences are SGHTA and FQGTGA. This CDR3 comprises 15 residues. The CDR3 sequence is CASSSQPFIAGELFF. As DNA, the CDR3 is TGTGCCAGCAGCTCCCAACCCTTTATTGCCGGGGAGCTGTTTTTT. Complete variable domain (other parts from reference TRBV7-3 and TRBJ2-2): GAGVSQTPSNKVTEKGKYVELRCDPISGHTALYWYRQSLGQGPEFLIYFQGTGAADDSGLPNDRFFAVRPEGSVSTLKIQRTERGDSAVYLCASSSQPFIAGELFFGEGSRLTVL.

The rearrangement links TRBV28 to TRBJ2-7, with a tentative D call TRBD1 (5 bases). Germline CDR1 and CDR2: MDHEN and SYDVKM. The CDR3 has 14 amino acids. The V end lost 1 base, the J end lost 3 bases, and 10 bases lay between the germline ends. The DNA of the CDR3 is TGTGCCAGCAGTTTATACTCCGACAGCTACGAGCAGTACTTC. It translates to CASSLYSDSYEQYF. Supplemented by reference TRBV28 and TRBJ2-7, the full variable domain reads DVKVTQSSRYLVKRTGEKVFLECVQDMDHENMFWYRQDPGLGLRLIYFSYDVKMKEKGDIPEGYSVSREKKERFSLILESASTNQTSMYLCASSLYSDSYEQYFGPGTRLTVT.

The J gene is TRBJ2-6, the V gene TRBV5-1; no definite D call. Trimming stripped 1 base from V and 4 bases from J, with 9 bases between. This CDR3 comprises 15 residues. Germline V lookup: CDR1 SGHRS, CDR2 YFSETQ. CDR3 coding DNA: TGCGCCAGCAGCTTGACAAGTTTCGGGGCCAACGTCCTGACTTTC. This sequence encodes CASSLTSFGANVLTF.

This chain uses TRBV28 with TRBJ2-7; 8 bases match TRBD2. The germline V gene encodes CDR1 MDHEN and CDR2 SYDVKM. This CDR3 region has 14 residues. Trimming cost V 2 bases and J 6 bases; bases outside gene matches: 6. CDR3 sequence: CASSLGTRRGEQYF. The CDR3 region has the DNA TGTGCCAGCAGTTTAGGGACTAGGAGGGGCGAGCAGTACTTC.

The gene calls are TRBV5-1 and TRBJ2-2, with D possibly being TRBD1 or TRBD2 (5 bases each). Germline values: CDR1 SGHRS, CDR2 YFSETQ. The length of the CDR3 is 14 residues. The V gene lost 6 bases and the J gene lost 7 bases, with 16 bases spanning the gap. As DNA, the CDR3 is TGCGCCAGCAAATCCCCAGGGAGTCACGGGGAGCTGTTTTTT. This encodes CASKSPGSHGELFF.

This CDR3 reads CAWSPPTGGRPYYNEQFF. CDR3 in DNA: TGTGCCTGGAGTCCCCCAACAGGGGGCAGACCCTACTACAATGAGCAGTTCTTC. This sequence joins TRBV30 and TRBJ2-1; TRBD1 matches at 9 bases. This CDR3 contains 18 residues. Germline CDR1 reads GTSNPN; CDR2 reads SVGIG (reference sequence). The trim removed 2 bases at V and 3 bases at J, leaving 14 bases unmatched.

The chain is built from TRBV2 and TRBJ1-1; D possibly corresponds to TRBD1 (5 bases). Trimming cost V 2 bases and J 7 bases, with 8 bases left between them. This CDR3 spans 12 amino acids. CDR1 is SNHLY and CDR2 is FYNNEI in the germline V gene. The CDR3 spells CASSESGYEAFF. The CDR3 DNA is TGTGCCAGCAGTGAATCAGGGTATGAAGCTTTCTTT.

J is TRBJ2-7 and V is TRBV7-9, with a weak D call TRBD2 (6 bases). V shed 5 bases and J shed 5 bases, with 16 bases lying between them. CDR3 length equals 14 residues. Germline V CDR1 and CDR2: SEHNR, FQNEAQ (reference sequence). For the CDR3, the DNA is TGTGCCAGCAGCCCGGATAGCGGAGCCGACGAGCAGTACTTC. Amino acid sequence: CASSPDSGADEQYF.

The chain recombines TRBV5-5 with TRBJ2-1; D tentatively fits TRBD1 or TRBD2 (7 bases each). Germline values: CDR1 SGHKS, CDR2 YYEKEE (reference sequence). V was trimmed by 4 bases and J by 8 bases, leaving 19 bases between them. The CDR3 is 15 residues long. Written as DNA, the CDR3 is TGTGCCAGCAGCCCCAGGGGGGAGGGCCTCGATGAGCAGTTCTTC. Translation gives CASSPRGEGLDEQFF.